This T cell receptor (beta chain) is from a study of blood T cell repertoires in COVID-19. As for the study in general: The United States, Italy and Spain supplied acute and convalescent COVID-19 samples. T cells, B-cell-depleted T cells, or PBMCs supplied cDNA or gDNA.

As processed by the authors: Quantification of nucleated cells was approximated via reference gene primer amplification. The assay was immunoSEQ multiplex PCR, and TCRdb's table has in-frame clones only and misses some. V, J and clone size reflect that table, while D and trimming were determined from the DNA. The sample shows about 250,000 clones, around 86% of them seen only once. Germline CDR1 and CDR2: LGHDT and YNNKEL (reference sequence). The CDR3 consists of 15 residues. J lost 4 bases, V lost 1 base, and 7 bases had no gene match. The chain is built from TRBV3-1 (or the pseudogene TRBV3-2) and TRBJ2-7; TRBD1 agrees at 7 bases. Sequenced sample: peripheral blood. This TCR was sampled from a woman in her sixties who had recovered from COVID-19. The CDR3 protein is CASSQVGGAGYEQYF. CDR3 sequence (DNA): TGTGCCAGCAGCCAAGTAGGGGGCGCTGGTTACGAGCAGTACTTC.